This record concerns one T cell receptor (beta chain) sequence. This sample stems from a study of blood T cell repertoires in COVID-19. Study-wide context: The origin of the acute and convalescent COVID-19 samples was the United States, Italy and Spain. T cells, B-cell-depleted T cells, or PBMCs supplied cDNA or gDNA.

The CDR3 totals 13 residues. Germline CDR1 and CDR2: GTSNPN and SVGIG (reference sequence). Unmatched junction bases numbered 5, after V lost 3 bases and J lost 7 bases. Per the original data handling: Nucleated cell number was recorded as an estimate derived from reference gene primer amplification. Clones were read by immunoSEQ multiplex PCR, and TCRdb kept only the in-frame ones, dropping some. V, J and clone size reflect that table, while D and trimming were determined from the DNA. The table has around 140,000 clones, around 78% seen once; the top ten hold around 1.8%. Sequenced input: peripheral blood. The rearrangement joins TRBV30 to TRBJ1-5, with TRBD1 identical over 8 bases. The sequence derives from an older woman with acute or convalescent COVID-19. CDR3 region: CAWSSTGVQPQHF. The DNA of the CDR3 is TGTGCCTGGAGCTCGACAGGGGTCCAGCCCCAGCATTTT. Using reference TRBV30 and TRBJ1-5 for the parts outside the CDR3, the full variable domain is SQTIHQWPATLVQPVGSPLSLECTVEGTSNPNLYWYRQAAGRGLQLLFYSVGIGQISSEVPQNLSASRPQDRQFILSSKKLLLSDSGFYLCAWSSTGVQPQHFGDGTRLSIL.